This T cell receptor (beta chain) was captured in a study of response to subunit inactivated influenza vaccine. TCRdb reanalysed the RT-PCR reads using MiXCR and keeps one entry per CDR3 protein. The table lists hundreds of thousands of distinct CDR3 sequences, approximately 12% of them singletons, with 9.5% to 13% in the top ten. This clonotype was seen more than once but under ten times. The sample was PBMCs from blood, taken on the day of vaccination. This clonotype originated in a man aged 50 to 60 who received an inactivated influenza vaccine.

The CDR3 sequence is CASSEGQEAFF. Written as DNA, the CDR3 is TGTGCCAGCAGTGAAGGGCAGGAAGCTTTCTTT. The chain is built from TRBV25-1 and TRBJ1-1; D uncertain. The CDR3 extends over 11 amino acids. The V end was cut by 2 bases, the J end by 8 bases, with 6 bases between. CDR1 is MGHDK and CDR2 is SYGVNS in the germline V gene.